The 11 T cell receptor beta chains in this list originate from one sample, sequenced in a study of Graves' ophthalmopathy and Graves' hyperthyroidism. Researchers took RNA transcripts and amplified TCR beta CDR3 regions from them. The first round was an RT-PCR with HTBI primers, and the second round was a multiplex PCR. TCRdb reprocessed the multiplex PCR reads via MiXCR and lists one record per CDR3 protein. Of a few hundred thousand distinct CDR3 sequences in the sample, about 17% are singletons; the top ten hold 1.6%. Sample: peripheral blood. These receptors were taken from a young woman with Graves' ophthalmopathy.

This clonotype was seen ten or more times. The gene calls are TRBV28 and TRBJ1-5; 7 nucleotides agree with TRBD1. V lost 5 bases to trimming and J lost 1 base; unmatched junction nucleotides: 5. This CDR3 contains 15 residues. CDR1 and CDR2 from the germline V gene are MDHEN and SYDVKM. This chain's CDR3 is CASSLQTGSNQPQHF. As DNA, the CDR3 is TGTGCCAGCAGTCTTCAGACAGGGAGCAATCAGCCCCAGCATTTT.

This clonotype was detected ten times or more. CDR3 amino acids: CASSQDPGPSYEQYF. The CDR3 nucleotides read TGCGCCAGCAGCCAAGACCCGGGACCGTCCTACGAGCAGTACTTC. The chain employs TRBV4-3 and TRBJ2-7; D is perhaps TRBD1 or TRBD2 (5 bases each). CDR1 and CDR2 from the germline V gene are LGHNA and YSLEER. V was shortened by 0 bases and J by 1 base, with 10 bases between the two germline ends. This CDR3 comprises 15 residues.

This clonotype was found many times. This chain uses TRBV19 with TRBJ1-5; TRBD1 matches at 7 bases. After removal of 4 bases from V and 2 bases from J, the junction contained 5 bases not matched to a gene. The CDR3 runs 15 residues. Germline CDR1 LNHDA, CDR2 SQIVND (reference sequence). The chain's CDR3 is CASSTTGNGNQPQHF. The CDR3 DNA follows: TGTGCCAGTAGTACGACAGGGAACGGCAATCAGCCCCAGCATTTT.

There are many counts of this clonotype. The chain has TRBV11-2 and TRBJ2-6, with 11 bases identical to TRBD2. Trimming removed 5 bases from V and 0 bases from J; junction bases left unmatched: 6. There are 18 residues in the CDR3. Germline V gene lookup returns CDR1 SGHAT and CDR2 FQNNGV. The CDR3 region is CASSLGLAAYSGANVLTF. The CDR3 DNA reads TGTGCCAGCAGCCTGGGACTAGCGGCTTACTCTGGGGCCAACGTCCTGACTTTC.

This clonotype came up many times. The CDR3 is CASRLSPDPYNSPLHF. The DNA of the CDR3 is TGTGCCAGCAGACTCTCCCCGGACCCCTATAATTCACCCCTCCACTTT. V gene TRBV6-1 combines with J gene TRBJ1-6; D remains ambiguous. Germline values: CDR1 MNHNS, CDR2 SASEGT. CDR3 length: 16 residues. The V end was cut by 6 bases, the J end by 2 bases, with 14 bases between.

The rearrangement joins TRBV4-1 to TRBJ2-5; D not resolved. The germline V gene encodes CDR1 MGHRA and CDR2 YSYEKL. V was cut by 0 bases and J by 5 bases, with 10 bases left in between. The CDR3 covers 14 residues. The CDR3 DNA reads as TGCGCCAGCAGCCAAGAAGTGGCCGGGGAGACCCAGTACTTC. As protein: CASSQEVAGETQYF.

The V call is TRBV7-3, the J call TRBJ2-2, with D hard to call. The V gene's germline CDR1 is SGHTA and CDR2 FQGTGA. CDR3 length: 16 amino acids. Trimming cost V 0 bases and J 1 base, with 9 bases left between them. DNA for the CDR3: TGTGCCAGCAGCTTAACTACCGGGCGGAACACCGGGGAGCTGTTTTTT. This sequence encodes CASSLTTGRNTGELFF.

This clonotype came up many times. J is TRBJ2-5 and V is TRBV29-1; D may correspond to TRBD1 or TRBD2 (5 bases each). The CDR3 covers 11 residues. V was pared by 6 bases and J by 4 bases, with 9 bases between. Germline CDR1 reads SQVTM; CDR2 reads ANQGSEA. CDR3 region: CSVRGSETQYF. CDR3 coding DNA: TGCAGCGTGAGGGGTTCAGAGACCCAGTACTTC.

This clonotype has ten or more counts. A much more abundant neighbour one base away suggests this may be a read error. The chain recombines TRBV12-3 or TRBV12-4 with TRBJ2-7; D is uncertain. The CDR3 sequence is 12 residues long. The CDR3 reads CAGSRQTYEQYF. CDR3 nucleotide sequence: TGTGCCGGCAGTAGGCAAACCTACGAGCAGTACTTC.

At least ten counts were recorded for this clonotype. This chain joins TRBV30 and TRBJ1-1; TRBD1 matches at 7 bases. After removal of 0 bases from V and 6 bases from J, the junction contained 7 bases not matched to a gene. Germline CDR1 is GTSNPN and CDR2 is SVGIG (reference sequence). The CDR3 contains 14 residues. The chain's CDR3 is CAWSVGTASAEAFF. The CDR3 nucleotides are TGTGCCTGGAGTGTCGGGACAGCTAGCGCTGAAGCTTTCTTT.

This clonotype turned up a few times. The chain combines TRBV24-1 with TRBJ2-5; maybe TRBD1 (6 bases). The germline gives CDR1 KGHDR, CDR2 SFDVKD. CDR3 length: 15 amino acids. V lost 5 bases and J lost 3, with 15 bases in between. The CDR3 loop is CATSALTGREETQYF. The CDR3 DNA is TGTGCCACCAGTGCTCTGACAGGTCGGGAAGAGACCCAGTACTTC.